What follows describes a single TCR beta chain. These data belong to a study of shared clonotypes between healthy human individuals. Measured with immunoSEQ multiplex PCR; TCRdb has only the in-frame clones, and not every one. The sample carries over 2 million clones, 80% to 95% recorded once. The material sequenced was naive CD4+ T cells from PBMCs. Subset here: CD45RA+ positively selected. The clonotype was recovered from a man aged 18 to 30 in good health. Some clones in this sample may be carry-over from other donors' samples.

The CDR3 is CAWRPTLGQRNTEAFF. The CDR3 nucleotides are TGTGCCTGGAGGCCAACCCTGGGACAGCGAAACACTGAAGCTTTCTTT. The V and J genes are TRBV30 and TRBJ1-1; 7 nucleotides align to TRBD1. The CDR3 has 16 residues. CDR1 and CDR2 from the germline V gene are GTSNPN and SVGIG (reference sequence). V dropped 3 bases and J dropped 2; count of bases not matched to a gene: 12.